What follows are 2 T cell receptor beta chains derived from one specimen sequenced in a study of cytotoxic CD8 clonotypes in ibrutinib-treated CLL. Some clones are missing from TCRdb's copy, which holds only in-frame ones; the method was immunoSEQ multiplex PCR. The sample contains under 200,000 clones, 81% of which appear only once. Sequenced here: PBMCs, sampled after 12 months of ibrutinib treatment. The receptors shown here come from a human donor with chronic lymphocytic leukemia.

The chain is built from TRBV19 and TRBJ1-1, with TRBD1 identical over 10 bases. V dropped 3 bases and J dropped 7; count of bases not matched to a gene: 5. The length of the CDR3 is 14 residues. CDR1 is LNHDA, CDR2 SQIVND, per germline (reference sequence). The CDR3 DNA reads TGTGCCAGTAGTATCCCTCGGACAGGGGGTGAAGCTTTCTTT. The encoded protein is CASSIPRTGGEAFF.

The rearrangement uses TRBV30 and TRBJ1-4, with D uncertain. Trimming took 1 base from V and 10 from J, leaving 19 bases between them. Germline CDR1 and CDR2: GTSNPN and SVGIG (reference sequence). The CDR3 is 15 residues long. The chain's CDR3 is CAWSEPGESVRKLFF. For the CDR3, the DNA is TGTGCCTGGAGTGAACCCGGCGAAAGTGTGAGAAAACTGTTTTTT.